This is a list of T cell receptor beta chains from one sample in a study of blood T cell repertoires in COVID-19. The data were produced by immunoSEQ multiplex PCR, yet TCRdb's version contains in-frame clones alone and is incomplete. Of tens of thousands of clones in the sample, about 83% were seen once. What was sequenced was peripheral blood. These receptors were collected from a man aged 25-45 years with COVID-19, enrolled during active disease. The CDR3 runs from the conserved cysteine through the conserved F or W. D genes are given only for firm matches. Rows give clone size only sometimes, using once, few, many, or a class for an expanded clone.

D	V	size	J	CDR3	DNA
TRBD1	TRBV11-2	.	TRBJ1-4	CASSLGQGAGGNEKLFF	TGTGCCAGCAGCCTGGGACAGGGGGCCGGGGGTAATGAAAAACTGTTTTTT
.	TRBV7-9	.	TRBJ2-2	CASSPRERGELFF	TGTGCCAGCAGCCCCCGGGAGAGGGGGGAGCTGTTTTTT
.	TRBV30	.	TRBJ1-1	CAWSVGGGSSEAFF	TGTGCCTGGAGTGTTGGGGGGGGATCGTCTGAAGCTTTCTTT
TRBD2	TRBV5-4	.	TRBJ2-7	CASRDAAGGPPEQYF	TGTGCCAGCAGGGACGCAGCGGGAGGGCCTCCCGAGCAGTACTTC
.	TRBV18	.	TRBJ2-3	CASSHPNRVAQYF	TGTGCCAGCTCCCACCCAAACAGGGTTGCGCAGTATTTT
.	TRBV11-2	once	TRBJ2-2	CASSPGSFNTGELFF	TGTGCCAGCAGTCCTGGTAGCTTTAACACCGGGGAGCTGTTTTTT
TRBD2	TRBV24-1	.	TRBJ2-1	CATSRLAGGNNEQFF	TGTGCCACCAGTCGACTAGCGGGAGGGAACAATGAGCAGTTCTTC
.	TRBV18	once	TRBJ2-1	CASSIRGASPSQFF	TGTGCCAGCTCAATTCGTGGTGCTAGCCCTAGCCAGTTCTTC
.	TRBV25-1	.	TRBJ1-1	CASKRDTEAFF	TGTGCCAGCAAGCGAGACACTGAAGCTTTCTTT
TRBD1	TRBV5-1	few	TRBJ1-6	CASSLGQLTNSPLHF	TGCGCCAGCAGCCTGGGACAGTTAACTAATTCACCCCTCCACTTT
TRBD1	TRBV2	few	TRBJ2-7	CASSGDRGREEQYF	TGTGCCAGCAGTGGGGACAGGGGGCGAGAGGAGCAGTACTTC
TRBD1	TRBV19	.	TRBJ1-1	CASRFGTAINEAFF	TGTGCCAGTAGGTTCGGGACAGCGATCAATGAAGCTTTCTTT
.	TRBV5-6	.	TRBJ1-1	CASSLAGANTEAFF	TGTGCCAGCAGCTTAGCGGGAGCGAACACTGAAGCTTTCTTT
.	TRBV9	.	TRBJ2-3	CASSGGRTNTDTQYF	TGTGCCAGCAGCGGGGGGCGGACCAACACAGATACGCAGTATTTT
TRBD1	TRBV30	.	TRBJ2-5	CAWSVKGAGRETQYF	TGTGCCTGGAGTGTTAAGGGGGCAGGACGGGAGACCCAGTACTTC
.	TRBV6-5	.	TRBJ2-3	CASSYGRVSTDTQYF	TGTGCCAGCAGTTACGGCCGGGTTAGCACAGATACGCAGTATTTT
TRBD1	TRBV7-2	.	TRBJ2-7	CASSSTGDEQYF	TGTGCCAGCAGCTCGACAGGGGACGAGCAGTACTTC
.	TRBV28	once	TRBJ2-7	CASSQPSGRGALEQYF	TGTGCCAGCAGCCAACCCTCTGGCAGGGGCGCGTTGGAGCAGTACTTC
.	TRBV25-1	.	TRBJ2-2	CASRLVNTGELFF	TGTGCCAGCCGACTTGTGAACACCGGGGAGCTGTTTTTT
TRBD1	TRBV7-7	.	TRBJ2-7	CASSSGQTYEQYF	TGTGCTAGCAGCTCGGGACAGACCTACGAGCAGTACTTC
TRBD1	TRBV3-1/TRBV3-2	once	TRBJ2-1	CASAGQGAYNEQFF	TGTGCCAGCGCCGGGCAGGGGGCTTACAATGAGCAGTTCTTC
.	TRBV30	.	TRBJ1-2	CAWRKAGSGYGYTF	TGTGCCTGGAGGAAGGCAGGGTCAGGCTATGGCTACACCTTC
.	TRBV11-3	.	TRBJ2-7	CASSGTGHYEQYF	TGTGCCAGCAGCGGCACCGGACACTACGAGCAGTACTTC
TRBD1	TRBV7-9	.	TRBJ2-7	CASSYSLDRLPYEQYF	TGTGCCAGCAGCTATTCTCTGGACAGGTTACCCTACGAGCAGTACTTC
.	TRBV9	.	TRBJ1-5	CASSVGSLAQPQHF	TGTGCCAGCAGCGTAGGATCACTAGCGCAGCCCCAGCATTTT
TRBD1	TRBV6-5	.	TRBJ1-1	CASTRTGKTEAFF	TGTGCCAGCACCCGGACAGGGAAGACTGAAGCTTTCTTT
TRBD1	TRBV14	.	TRBJ2-2	CASSPWTGRTGELFF	TGTGCCAGCAGCCCCTGGACAGGGCGCACCGGGGAGCTGTTTTTT
TRBD2	TRBV7-2	.	TRBJ2-7	CASSFYLADPYEQYF	TGTGCCAGCAGCTTCTACCTAGCGGATCCCTACGAGCAGTACTTC
.	TRBV6-1	.	TRBJ1-6	CASSVSFRGPNSPLHF	TGTGCCAGCAGTGTATCTTTCCGGGGTCCGAATTCACCCCTCCACTTT
TRBD1	TRBV7-2	.	TRBJ1-5	CASSRSGTGSNQPQHF	TGTGCCAGCAGCCGTTCCGGGACAGGGAGCAATCAGCCCCAGCATTTT
TRBD1	TRBV7-2	few	TRBJ1-5	CASSFTGGSNQPQHF	TGTGCCAGCAGCTTTACAGGGGGTAGCAATCAGCCCCAGCATTTT
.	TRBV6-5	.	TRBJ2-7	CASSYSSGYSYEQYF	TGTGCCAGCAGTTACTCGAGCGGTTATTCCTACGAGCAGTACTTC
TRBD1	TRBV10-3	few	TRBJ2-3	CAISEPGQGKTDTQYF	TGTGCCATCAGTGAGCCCGGACAGGGGAAGACAGATACGCAGTATTTT
TRBD1	TRBV30	.	TRBJ1-1	CAWSMGQGVTEAFF	TGTGCCTGGAGTATGGGACAGGGGGTCACTGAAGCTTTCTTT
TRBD1	TRBV6-2/TRBV6-3	few	TRBJ2-7	CASSQGQGEFYEQYF	TGTGCCAGCAGCCAAGGACAGGGAGAATTCTACGAGCAGTACTTC
TRBD1	TRBV6-1	.	TRBJ2-7	CASSEGQGAGEQYF	TGTGCCAGCAGTGAAGGACAGGGGGCGGGCGAGCAGTACTTC
TRBD1	TRBV6-5	.	TRBJ1-6	CASSSPGTGSSPLHF	TGTGCCAGCAGCTCCCCTGGGACAGGTTCTTCCCCCCTCCACTTT